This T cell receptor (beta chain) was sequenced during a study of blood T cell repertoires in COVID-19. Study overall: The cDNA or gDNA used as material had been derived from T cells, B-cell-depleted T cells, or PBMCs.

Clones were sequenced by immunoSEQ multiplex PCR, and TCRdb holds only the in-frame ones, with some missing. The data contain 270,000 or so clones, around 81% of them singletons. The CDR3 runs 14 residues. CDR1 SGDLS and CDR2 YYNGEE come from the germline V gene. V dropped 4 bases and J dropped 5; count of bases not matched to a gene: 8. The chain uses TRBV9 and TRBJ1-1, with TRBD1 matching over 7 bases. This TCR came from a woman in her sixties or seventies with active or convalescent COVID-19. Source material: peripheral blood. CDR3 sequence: CASSLRQGGTEAFF. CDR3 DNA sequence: TGTGCCAGCAGCCTACGACAGGGAGGAACTGAAGCTTTCTTT.